The clone carrying this T cell receptor beta chain was observed at least ten times. Antigen specificity is unknown. CDR3 length: 15 residues. CDR1 and CDR2 (germline): DFQATT, SNEGSKA (reference sequence). The ends were cut back, 3 bases at V and 0 bases at J, with 12 bases in the middle. TCRdb fed the reads into MiXCR, producing one record per CDR3 protein. The data show approximately 340,000 distinct CDR3 sequences, roughly 29% seen once. The data were obtained in a study of T cell repertoires in cytomegalovirus infection. The starting material was cultured PBMCs, obtained from culture after CMV antigen stimulation. This rearrangement joins TRBV20-1 to TRBJ1-5; D is possibly TRBD1 (5 bases). This clonotype was obtained from a human donor in good health (CMV status not recorded). Some clones in this sample may be carry-over from other donors' samples. CDR3 nucleotides: TGCAGTGCTAGTAGGGGCGGGAATAGCAATCAGCCCCAGCATTTT. Translated: CSASRGGNSNQPQHF.